This TCR beta chain was sequenced in a study of identical twins. The study, taken as a whole, reports: Out-of-frame TCR alpha sharing in monozygotic twins exceeded recombination model predictions. Out-of-frame alpha sequences that twins shared showed excess low generation probability.

Via MiXCR, TCRdb re-called the 5' RACE reads, giving one row per CDR3 protein. The sample has 650,000 to 800,000 distinct CDR3 sequences, 8.6% seen once. Turning to this clonotype: What it recognizes is unknown.

The CDR3 contains 13 residues. Germline CDR1 and CDR2: SGHAT and FQNNGV. V trimming: 8 bases; J trimming: 6 bases; junction bases outside the gene matches: 5. Separately, the same data were catalogued under a study of yellow fever vaccine responses in identical twins.

The genes are TRBV11-2 and TRBJ1-2, with 11 bases lining up with TRBD1. The source is a woman in her late teens or twenties in good health. Material: PBMCs. Here the CDR3 DNA reads TGTGCCAGCGACCCGGGACAGGGGGATGGCTACACCTTC. Translating it yields CASDPGQGDGYTF.